This record looks at one T cell receptor beta chain sequence and its context. Antigen unknown. The data belong to a study of radiotherapy plus CTLA-4 blockade in lung cancer. Looking at the study overall: Objective responses were documented in about 18% of patients, with disease control in approximately 31%. General observations from the study: Clones of tumor-derived TCRs expanded in blood after radiotherapy plus ipilimumab. Reportedly, early blood T cell clone dynamics best predicted response, with interferon-beta.

This CDR3 is built from 14 residues. V was clipped by 0 bases and J by 4 bases, with 9 bases between them. CDR1 and CDR2 (germline): ENHRY, SYGVKD. Participants had chemo-refractory metastatic non-small-cell lung cancer and were treated with focal radiation plus ipilimumab CTLA-4 blockade. Data came from immunoSEQ multiplex PCR; TCRdb stores just in-frame clones and leaves some out. The data show tens of thousands of clones, around 77% seen once. This chain connects TRBV10-3 to TRBJ1-2, with D possibly TRBD1 on 6 matching bases. The material was peripheral blood, obtained from a patient treated with radiotherapy plus ipilimumab. This TCR came from a human donor with non-small cell lung cancer who had a complete response to radiotherapy plus ipilimumab. The CDR3: CAISESSRGYGYTF. For the CDR3, the DNA is TGTGCCATCAGTGAGTCTAGCAGGGGCTATGGCTACACCTTC.